These 32 T cell receptor beta chains were all obtained from the same sample, sequenced in a study of blood T cells in healthy people across ages (dated by TCRdb to 2013 to 2016). Receptor amplification or capture employed 5' RACE. Instrument on record: Illumina HiSeq 2500. A second roughly 7 to 11 cycle PCR used a sample-barcoded 5' primer and a J-beta primer mix. TCRdb's own reprocessing of the public reads used fastp at Q25 and MiXCR and kept productive beta chains. CDR3 protein duplicates are merged, each entry listing the most common genes and DNA. The sample data list hundreds of thousands of distinct CDR3 sequences, and under 55% of these were observed just once. The ten biggest clones cover 15% to 25% of the sample. Sequencing was carried out using blood. The receptors shown here come from a man aged 55-75 years in good health.

The chain couples TRBV30 to TRBJ1-2; D ambiguous. The V and J ends lost 4 bases and 5 bases respectively, with 17 bases between them. Germline CDR1 GTSNPN, CDR2 SVGIG (reference sequence). This CDR3 comprises 14 residues. The CDR3 loop reads CAWKLPPRLYGYTF. CDR3 coding DNA: TGTGCCTGGAAGCTCCCACCCAGACTTTATGGCTACACCTTC.

This chain connects TRBV6-2 or TRBV6-3 to TRBJ1-5; D remains ambiguous. Germline assignment: CDR1 MNHEY and CDR2 SVGEGT. This CDR3 spans 13 amino acids. The V end lost 5 bases, the J end lost 7 bases, and 12 bases lay between the germline ends. The CDR3 is CASSVGTKQPQHF. The DNA of the CDR3 is TGTGCCAGCAGTGTCGGAACGAAACAGCCCCAGCATTTT.

Notes on this clonotype: An end of the junction does not agree with germline; a read error may underlie this. The J gene is TRBJ1-5, the V gene TRBV20-1; maybe TRBD1 (5 bases). The CDR3 length is 12 residues. Germline lookup yields CDR1 DFQATT and CDR2 SNEGSKA (reference sequence). CDR3 DNA: TGTAGTGCTCCCCGGGGGAATCAGCCCCAGCATTTT. It encodes CSAPRGNQPQHF.

In this sample, this clonotype turned up a few times. This chain uses TRBV12-3 or TRBV12-4 with TRBJ2-1; D possibly corresponds to TRBD2 (5 bases). V lost 8 bases and J 0 bases, leaving 8 bases between the germline ends. The CDR3 length is 13 residues. The CDR3 protein is CASSRASYNEQFF. The CDR3 DNA is TGTGCCAGCTCGAGGGCCTCCTACAATGAGCAGTTCTTC.

This clonotype has just a few counts. The gene calls are TRBV7-2 and TRBJ2-1, with 12 bases that match TRBD2. Trimming removed 5 bases from V and 9 bases from J; junction bases left unmatched: 8. This CDR3 has 15 amino acids. Germline CDR1 reads SGHTA; CDR2 reads FQGNSA. The CDR3 bases are TGTGCCAGCAGCACCCTAGCGGGGGGGAGTAGTGAGCAGTTCTTC. It codes for CASSTLAGGSSEQFF.

This clonotype was picked up a small number of times. This chain links TRBV4-1 with TRBJ2-3, with D possibly being TRBD1 or TRBD2 (5 bases each). The CDR3 has 16 amino acids. Germline CDR1 reads MGHRA; CDR2 reads YSYEKL. The V and J ends lost 1 base and 2 bases respectively, with 13 bases between them. CDR3 region: CASSQVFPGTTDTQYF. The DNA for the CDR3 is TGCGCCAGCAGCCAAGTGTTTCCGGGGACCACAGATACGCAGTATTTT.

The chain uses TRBV27 and TRBJ1-6; no firm D call. The ends were cut back, 2 bases at V and 6 bases at J, with 8 bases in the middle. The CDR3 spans 14 residues. Germline lookup yields CDR1 MNHEY and CDR2 SMNVEV (reference sequence). The CDR3 DNA is TGTGCCAGCAGTTTAACACCTATTAATTCACCCCTCCACTTT. Protein: CASSLTPINSPLHF.

This sequence joins TRBV2 and TRBJ2-4; 11 positions agree with TRBD1. CDR3 size: 18 residues. J lost 2 bases, V lost 4 bases, and 10 bases had no gene match. Looked up from germline, CDR1 is SNHLY and CDR2 is FYNNEI. The chain's CDR3 is CASSGNAGTGGSKNIQYF. The CDR3 DNA is TGTGCCAGCAGTGGAAACGCCGGGACAGGGGGATCCAAAAACATTCAGTACTTC.

The J gene is TRBJ2-3, the V gene TRBV11-3; TRBD1 agrees at 9 bases. The CDR3 runs to 16 residues. J lost 4 bases, V lost 5 bases, and 10 bases had no gene match. The germline V gene has CDR1 SGHNT and CDR2 YENEEA. The CDR3 sequence: CASSPGDRVKSDTQYF. The CDR3 coding sequence is TGTGCCAGCAGCCCAGGGGACAGGGTGAAATCAGATACGCAGTATTTT.

The sample holds a few counts of this clonotype. The CDR3 region is CAISTGTRGADTQYF. The CDR3 DNA reads as TGTGCCATCAGTACCGGGACCAGAGGCGCAGATACGCAGTATTTT. This rearrangement joins TRBV10-3 to TRBJ2-3; D could derive from TRBD1 or TRBD2 (5 bases each). The CDR3 is 15 residues long. Trimming took off 5 bases at V and 4 bases at J, with 16 bases between the two ends. CDR1 and CDR2 (germline): ENHRY, SYGVKD.

The table lists this clonotype with a few counts. This chain connects TRBV7-2 to TRBJ2-1; 8 bases are shared with TRBD1. Per germline, CDR1 SGHTA and CDR2 FQGNSA. The CDR3 loop spans 15 amino acids. Trimming at V came to 6 bases and at J to 3 bases, leaving 7 bases not matched to a gene. CDR3 region: CASSRGTGSYNEQFF. CDR3 sequence (DNA): TGTGCCAGCAGTCGAGGGACAGGTAGCTACAATGAGCAGTTCTTC.

The chain is built from TRBV20-1 and TRBJ2-1, with no clear D. This CDR3 comprises 14 residues. Trimming removed 1 base at V and 10 bases at J, with 17 bases between. The germline V gene encodes CDR1 DFQATT and CDR2 SNEGSKA (reference sequence). The DNA for the CDR3 is TGCAGTGCTAGAGTAAGCAGCCCGAAAAAAGAGCAGTTCTTC. This translates into CSARVSSPKKEQFF.

This clonotype was seen only a few times. The J gene is TRBJ2-7, the V gene TRBV7-2; TRBD1 matches 8 bases. Germline V gene data show CDR1 as SGHTA and CDR2 as FQGNSA. The CDR3 runs 14 residues. The V and J ends lost 7 bases and 6 bases, in that order; junction bases with no gene match: 11. Here the CDR3 reads CASIADRVGGEQYF. CDR3 nucleotides: TGTGCCAGCATCGCGGACAGGGTTGGTGGCGAGCAGTACTTC.

This clonotype appeared a few times. This sequence joins TRBV6-5 and TRBJ2-6, with D possibly being TRBD1 (5 bases). Germline-derived CDR1 and CDR2 are MNHEY and SVGAGI. With 6 bases removed from V and 4 bases from J, the gap between germline ends came to 10 bases. The CDR3 is made up of 14 amino acids. This CDR3 reads CASSAGIGANVLTF. CDR3 nucleotides: TGTGCCAGCAGCGCAGGGATAGGGGCCAACGTCCTGACTTTC.

J is TRBJ2-7 and V is TRBV20-1; the D gene is possibly TRBD1 (6 bases). The CDR3 consists of 16 residues. V shed 0 bases and J shed 2 bases, with 17 bases lying between them. Germline-derived CDR1 and CDR2 are DFQATT and SNEGSKA (reference sequence). CDR3 sequence: CSARDRAGTKTYEQYF. DNA of the CDR3: TGCAGTGCTAGAGATAGAGCCGGGACAAAGACCTACGAGCAGTACTTC.

The V call is TRBV10-3, the J call TRBJ2-7; D may be TRBD2 (7 bases). The V end lost 0 bases, the J end lost 3 bases, and 12 bases lay between the germline ends. Germline CDR1 reads ENHRY; CDR2 reads SYGVKD. The CDR3 totals 15 residues. The CDR3 nucleotides are TGTGCCATCAGTGAGTCAGGGGGGGCGAACTACGAGCAGTACTTC. This codes for CAISESGGANYEQYF.

With respect to this clonotype: A read error is possible here, since a much larger clone lies one base away. The genes are TRBV29-1 and TRBJ2-4, with D unclear. This CDR3 comprises 11 residues. The V and J ends lost 2 bases and 13 bases respectively, with 12 bases between them. Germline assignment: CDR1 SQVTM and CDR2 ANQGSEA. The CDR3 here is CSVEKSYGQYF. The CDR3 bases are TGCAGCGTTGAAAAAAGCTACGGGCAGTACTTC.

The rearrangement uses TRBV5-1 and TRBJ2-4; either TRBD1 or TRBD2 may fit D (6 bases each). The J call may be incorrect, as the DNA end agrees better with TRBJ2-7. Germline CDR1 reads SGHRS; CDR2 reads YFSETQ. The CDR3 covers 16 residues. CDR3 loop: CASSASHTGAIYEQYF. The CDR3 nucleotides read TGCGCCAGCAGCGCTAGTCATACGGGGGCTATCTACGAGCAGTACTTC.

This chain connects TRBV20-1 to TRBJ1-2; 9 bases match TRBD1. The CDR3 contains 12 residues. V lost 4 bases to trimming and J lost 10 bases; unmatched junction nucleotides: 7. Looked up from germline, CDR1 is DFQATT and CDR2 is SNEGSKA (reference sequence). The CDR3 loop is CSAKWDRVYYTF. As DNA, the CDR3 is TGCAGTGCTAAATGGGACAGGGTCTACTACACCTTC.

This sequence joins TRBV7-9 and TRBJ1-5; the D gene is possibly TRBD1 (5 bases). The CDR3 is 15 residues long. V shed 5 bases and J shed 6 bases, with 17 bases lying between them. Germline assignment: CDR1 SEHNR and CDR2 FQNEAQ (reference sequence). The CDR3 DNA follows: TGTGCCAGCAGCCTCGGGGGGTCTGTGGGTCAGCCCCAGCATTTT. Translated: CASSLGGSVGQPQHF. The full variable domain, rest sourced from reference TRBV7-9 and TRBJ1-5, is DTGVSQNPRHKITKRGQNVTFRCDPISEHNRLYWYRQTLGQGPEFLTYFQNEAQLEKSRLLSDRFSAERPKGSFSTLEIQRTEQGDSAMYLCASSLGGSVGQPQHFGDGTRLSIL.

The chain couples TRBV4-3 to TRBJ2-5, with 11 nucleotides matching TRBD1. The end of the DNA is better explained by TRBJ2-7, so the J call may be wrong. Germline V gives CDR1 LGHNA, CDR2 YSLEER. This CDR3 is 16 amino acids long. In DNA form, the CDR3 reads TGCGCCAGCAGCCAAGAGATAGGGACAGGGGGAGTCGAGCAGTACTTC. This encodes CASSQEIGTGGVEQYF.

The rearrangement uses TRBV12-3 or TRBV12-4 and TRBJ2-7; D gene uncertain. The germline V and J ends were trimmed by 7 bases and 3 bases, with 7 bases remaining between them. The CDR3 runs 11 residues. The CDR3: CASMASYEQYF. The CDR3 nucleotides are TGTGCCAGCATGGCGAGCTACGAGCAGTACTTC.

This chain connects TRBV27 to TRBJ1-1; D is possibly TRBD1 (5 bases). Germline V lookup: CDR1 MNHEY, CDR2 SMNVEV (reference sequence). The CDR3 totals 14 residues. V was pared by 2 bases and J by 0 bases, with 7 bases between. CDR3 nucleotide sequence: TGTGCCAGCAGTTTACAGGGCTTGAACACTGAAGCTTTCTTT. Translated, it gives CASSLQGLNTEAFF.

This clonotype was detected only a few times. The chain has TRBV7-2 and TRBJ1-2, with D possibly matching TRBD1 (5 bases). The V and J ends lost 0 bases and 8 bases respectively, with 16 bases between them. Germline V gene data show CDR1 as SGHTA and CDR2 as FQGNSA. This CDR3 region has 15 residues. DNA for the CDR3: TGTGCCAGCAGCTTAGCGGGATTAGGGGTTGGAGGCTACACCTTC. Its translation is CASSLAGLGVGGYTF. The entire variable domain, with the rest obtained from reference TRBV7-2 and TRBJ1-2, is as follows: GAGVSQSPSNKVTEKGKDVELRCDPISGHTALYWYRQSLGQGLEFLIYFQGNSAPDKSGLPSDRFSAERTGGSVSTLTIQRTQQEDSAVYLCASSLAGLGVGGYTFGSGTRLTVV.

The rearrangement links TRBV11-2 to TRBJ2-4; D may be TRBD1 or TRBD2 (5 bases each). The end of the DNA fits TRBJ2-7 better, so the J call may be wrong. CDR3 length equals 14 residues. CDR1 and CDR2 (germline): SGHAT, FQNNGV. The CDR3 nucleotides are TGTGCCAGCAGCCCCGGGGACGTAACCTACGAGCAGTACTTC. Its protein product is CASSPGDVTYEQYF.

The chain joins TRBV21-1 to TRBJ2-2. TRBV21-1 is assigned pseudogene status. This CDR3 spans 13 amino acids. CDR3 in DNA: TGTGCCAGCAGCAACCGTCGGCCCGGGGAGCTGTTTTTT. This codes for CASSNRRPGELFF.

This rearrangement joins TRBV19 to TRBJ2-5, with 7 bases aligning to TRBD1. The J call is uncertain, as TRBJ2-7 better fits the DNA end. The CDR3 covers 13 residues. Looked up from germline, CDR1 is LNHDA and CDR2 is SQIVND (reference sequence). CDR3 residues: CATRQGNRYEQYF. The CDR3 DNA reads as TGTGCCACGAGACAGGGAAACAGATACGAGCAGTACTTC.

The rearrangement joins TRBV20-1 to TRBJ1-4; no clear D. The CDR3 spans 12 residues. Germline V lookup: CDR1 DFQATT, CDR2 SNEGSKA (reference sequence). The CDR3 loop is CSSPATNEKLFF. CDR3 bases: TGCAGCTCTCCAGCAACTAATGAAAAACTGTTTTTT.

The rearrangement links TRBV6-5 to TRBJ1-2, with 8 bases aligning to TRBD1. Germline V gene data show CDR1 as MNHEY and CDR2 as SVGAGI. Trimming at V came to 5 bases and at J to 4 bases, leaving 3 bases not matched to a gene. CDR3 length: 13 amino acids. This chain's CDR3 is CASSNTGGYGYTF. Written as DNA, the CDR3 is TGTGCCAGCAGTAATACAGGGGGCTATGGCTACACCTTC.

Points on this clonotype: Relative to the germline gene, one junction end is altered; a read error may explain this. The rearrangement links TRBV2 to TRBJ2-3; D uncertain. The CDR3 covers 12 residues. The V gene's germline CDR1 is SNHLY and CDR2 FYNNEI. The CDR3 DNA sequence: TGTGCCAGCAATACTGATACAGATGCGCAGTATTTT. The encoded protein is CASNTDTDAQYF. Based on the CDR3 plus reference TRBV2 and TRBJ2-3, the full variable domain is EPEVTQTPSHQVTQMGQEVILRCVPISNHLYFYWYRQILGQKVEFLVSFYNNEISEKSEIFDDQFSVERPDGSNFTLKIRSTKLEDSAMYFCASNTDTDAQYFGPGTRLTVL.

The V call is TRBV11-3, the J call TRBJ1-2, with D perhaps TRBD1 (6 bases). Germline V gene data show CDR1 as SGHNT and CDR2 as YENEEA. The CDR3 is 14 amino acids. Trimming pared 6 bases from V and 7 bases from J, leaving 18 bases between. CDR3 sequence (DNA): TGTGCCAGCAGTTTGAGAGGGGGGCGGTCTGGCTACACCTTC. Encoded protein: CASSLRGGRSGYTF.

The chain carries TRBV7-9 and TRBJ2-4; TRBD2 matches at 13 bases. Matching the DNA end better, TRBJ2-7 makes the J call doubtful. Germline lookup yields CDR1 SEHNR and CDR2 FQNEAQ (reference sequence). The CDR3 has 16 residues. CDR3 nucleotides: TGTGCCAGCAGCCTATGGACTAGCGGGAGAACCTACGAGCAGTACTTC. Encoded protein: CASSLWTSGRTYEQYF.